Following are 3 T cell receptor beta chains from one sample sequenced in a study of cytomegalovirus exposure and HLA in healthy donors (dated by TCRdb to about 2017). Library prep was done by the immunoSEQ multiplex PCR assay. This is the immuneACCESS table as TCRdb keeps it, with only in-frame sequences that have V and J called. A part of the clones is gone; compared with another copy, unresolved V genes explain less than half, and the rest is unexplained. The sample has 130,000 to 150,000 clones on record, roughly 87% of them singletons. Roughly 4.5% of the sample belongs to the ten largest clones. Sequencing was performed on PBMCs. The receptor set was obtained from a man younger than 35 in good health and CMV-seropositive.

The chain combines TRBV2 with TRBJ1-6; 9 bases map to TRBD1. Germline CDR1 is SNHLY and CDR2 is FYNNEI. CDR3 size: 13 residues. V lost 9 bases and J lost 8; bases outside the gene matches: 5. The CDR3 DNA reads as TGTGCCAGTGGGACAGGGTTATATTCACCCCTCCACTTT. Protein product: CASGTGLYSPLHF.

The CDR3 DNA reads as TGTGCCAGCAGCGTAAAATCTGACAGCACGAACACCGGGGAGCTGTTTTTT. It translates to CASSVKSDSTNTGELFF. The chain is built from TRBV9 and TRBJ2-2; D is perhaps TRBD1 (5 bases). Looked up from germline, CDR1 is SGDLS and CDR2 is YYNGEE. CDR3 length equals 17 residues. V lost 1 base to trimming and J lost 0 bases, with 13 bases between them.

This clone was picked up one time. The DNA for the CDR3 is TGTGCCAGCAGCTTAGATTGGGCAGCCGGCTACACCTTC. Its protein is CASSLDWAAGYTF. The rearrangement joins TRBV7-2 to TRBJ1-2; D remains unclear. The germline V and J ends were trimmed by 1 base and 8 bases, with 11 bases remaining between them. Germline CDR1 SGHTA, CDR2 FQGNSA. The CDR3 sequence is 13 residues long.